Below, 15 T cell receptor beta chains from the same sample are listed, as sequenced in a study of blood T cell repertoires in COVID-19. The data were produced by immunoSEQ multiplex PCR, yet TCRdb's version contains in-frame clones alone and is incomplete. The table lists 75,000 to 80,000 clones, 80% to 90% of them singletons. Sequenced: peripheral blood. The origin of the receptors is a human donor in a cohort sampled during active COVID-19.

The chain recombines TRBV12-3 or TRBV12-4 with TRBJ2-5; 7 nucleotides agree with TRBD1. Trimming removed 3 bases from V and 5 bases from J; junction bases left unmatched: 3. The CDR3 has 13 residues. The CDR3 region has the DNA TGTGCCAGCAGTTTGACAGGGTCCGAGACCCAGTACTTC. This gives the protein CASSLTGSETQYF.

V and J are TRBV9 and TRBJ2-3, with 8 bases lining up with TRBD2. This CDR3 has 15 residues. Germline CDR1 is SGDLS and CDR2 is YYNGEE. V was pared by 0 bases and J by 6 bases, with 6 bases of the junction left unmatched. The CDR3, as DNA: TGTGCCAGCAGCGTAGCGGGGGGGGCCCCCGATACGCAGTATTTT. Translating it yields CASSVAGGAPDTQYF.

This clone was recorded once. The chain is built from TRBV28 and TRBJ1-5; 7 bases agree with TRBD1. The V segment lost 6 bases and the J segment 7 bases; nucleotides outside the gene matches: 6. This CDR3 has 13 amino acids. The germline gives CDR1 MDHEN, CDR2 SYDVKM. The CDR3 is CASRQGTAQPQHF. In DNA, the CDR3 is TGTGCCAGCAGACAGGGGACTGCACAGCCCCAGCATTTT. Variable domain in full (rest from reference TRBV28 and TRBJ1-5): DVKVTQSSRYLVKRTGEKVFLECVQDMDHENMFWYRQDPGLGLRLIYFSYDVKMKEKGDIPEGYSVSREKKERFSLILESASTNQTSMYLCASRQGTAQPQHFGDGTRLSIL.

This chain links TRBV28 with TRBJ2-5; 7 bases line up with TRBD2. Germline loops: CDR1 MDHEN, CDR2 SYDVKM. CDR3 size: 18 residues. After removal of 8 bases from V and 0 bases from J, the junction contained 18 bases not matched to a gene. The CDR3: CASAQGRVVVGYQETQYF. The CDR3 nucleotides are TGTGCCAGCGCCCAAGGGAGGGTAGTAGTGGGGTACCAAGAGACCCAGTACTTC. Combining the CDR3 with reference TRBV28 and TRBJ2-5 gives the whole variable domain DVKVTQSSRYLVKRTGEKVFLECVQDMDHENMFWYRQDPGLGLRLIYFSYDVKMKEKGDIPEGYSVSREKKERFSLILESASTNQTSMYLCASAQGRVVVGYQETQYFGPGTRLLVL.

This clone was found a few times. The chain is built from TRBV7-3 and TRBJ1-5; D is possibly TRBD1 (6 bases). Trimming cost V 5 bases and J 6 bases, with 17 bases left between them. This CDR3 comprises 15 residues. Germline V gene lookup returns CDR1 SGHTA and CDR2 FQGTGA. The CDR3 DNA follows: TGTGCCAGCAGCACCTGGACAGACCTGGGTCAGCCCCAGCATTTT. Its translation is CASSTWTDLGQPQHF.

This chain joins TRBV5-1 and TRBJ2-2; no clear D gene. The V end was cut by 0 bases, the J end by 1 base, with 4 bases between. The CDR3 loop spans 14 amino acids. Per the germline V gene, CDR1 is SGHRS and CDR2 is YFSETQ. CDR3 bases: TGCGCCAGCAGCTTGGCCGGGAACACCGGGGAGCTGTTTTTT. Its translation is CASSLAGNTGELFF.

There are a few counts of this clone. The chain combines TRBV5-1 with TRBJ1-2; 8 nucleotides match TRBD1. The CDR3 extends over 16 amino acids. Trimming cost V 1 base and J 7 bases; bases outside gene matches: 12. CDR1 and CDR2 (germline): SGHRS, YFSETQ. The CDR3: CASSLSLQGGSSGYTF. CDR3 nucleotide sequence: TGCGCCAGCAGCTTGTCTTTACAGGGGGGTTCTTCTGGCTACACCTTC.

The rearrangement joins TRBV4-3 to TRBJ1-3; possibly TRBD1 for D (6 bases). V was clipped by 0 bases and J by 1 base, with 13 bases between them. In germline, CDR1 is LGHNA, CDR2 YSLEER. The CDR3 extends over 17 amino acids. This chain's CDR3 is CASSQEPQGISGNTIYF. CDR3 nucleotide sequence: TGCGCCAGCAGCCAAGAGCCTCAGGGGATATCTGGAAACACCATATATTTT.

The genes are TRBV27 and TRBJ2-1, with TRBD2 identical over 11 bases. This CDR3 has 16 residues. After removal of 0 bases from V and 4 bases from J, the junction contained 2 bases not matched to a gene. The germline CDR1 and CDR2 sequences are MNHEY and SMNVEV (reference sequence). CDR3 amino acids: CASSLSGTSGYNEQFF. CDR3 bases: TGTGCCAGCAGTTTATCAGGGACTAGCGGATACAATGAGCAGTTCTTC.

This chain uses TRBV28 with TRBJ1-2; D not resolved. The CDR3 contains 13 residues. V was shortened by 6 bases and J by 8 bases, with 16 bases between the two germline ends. CDR1 is MDHEN and CDR2 is SYDVKM in the germline V gene. The CDR3 region is CASSHTALGGYTF. The CDR3 DNA follows: TGTGCCAGCAGCCACACAGCCCTTGGGGGCTACACCTTC.

The chain employs TRBV14 and TRBJ1-2; 7 nucleotides match TRBD1. This CDR3 is built from 14 residues. V was pared by 1 base and J by 8 bases, with 7 bases of the junction left unmatched. CDR1 and CDR2 (germline): SGHDN, FVKESK. CDR3 bases: TGTGCCAGCAGCCAAGGGGGCCAGGGGGACGGCTACACCTTC. Protein product: CASSQGGQGDGYTF. Variable domain in full (rest from reference TRBV14 and TRBJ1-2): EAGVTQFPSHSVIEKGQTVTLRCDPISGHDNLYWYRRVMGKEIKFLLHFVKESKQDESGMPNNRFLAERTGGTYSTLKVQPAELEDSGVYFCASSQGGQGDGYTFGSGTRLTVV.

The chain combines TRBV5-6 with TRBJ2-1; 7 bases are a match to TRBD2. The CDR3 consists of 17 residues. Trimming removed 3 bases from V and 4 bases from J; junction bases left unmatched: 13. Germline-derived CDR1 and CDR2 are SGHDT and YYEEEE. Here the CDR3 DNA reads TGTGCCAGCAGCTCTTCGACTAGCCGCAGATTTTACAATGAGCAGTTCTTC. Translation: CASSSSTSRRFYNEQFF.

The CDR3 region is CASGLAGPDTQYF. The CDR3 DNA sequence: TGTGCCAGCGGACTAGCGGGTCCAGATACGCAGTATTTT. J is TRBJ2-3 and V is TRBV12-3 or TRBV12-4; 11 nucleotides match TRBD2. CDR3 size: 13 residues. V lost 8 bases to trimming and J lost 4 bases; unmatched junction nucleotides: 2.

The chain combines TRBV6-5 with TRBJ1-6, with 9 bases that match TRBD1. CDR3 size: 14 residues. The V gene's germline CDR1 is MNHEY and CDR2 SVGAGI. V lost 5 bases, J lost 10 bases, and 6 bases stayed unmatched. CDR3 residues: CASSNRDRVSPLHF. CDR3 nucleotides: TGTGCCAGCAGTAACCGGGACAGGGTCTCACCCCTCCACTTT.

The J gene is TRBJ2-1, the V gene TRBV11-3; 10 bases fit TRBD2. Germline V gene data show CDR1 as SGHNT and CDR2 as YENEEA. This CDR3 has 16 amino acids. V lost 0 bases and J lost 8; bases outside the gene matches: 7. The chain's CDR3 is CASSLDGLAGADEQFF. The CDR3 nucleotides are TGTGCCAGCAGCTTAGACGGGCTAGCGGGAGCGGATGAGCAGTTCTTC.